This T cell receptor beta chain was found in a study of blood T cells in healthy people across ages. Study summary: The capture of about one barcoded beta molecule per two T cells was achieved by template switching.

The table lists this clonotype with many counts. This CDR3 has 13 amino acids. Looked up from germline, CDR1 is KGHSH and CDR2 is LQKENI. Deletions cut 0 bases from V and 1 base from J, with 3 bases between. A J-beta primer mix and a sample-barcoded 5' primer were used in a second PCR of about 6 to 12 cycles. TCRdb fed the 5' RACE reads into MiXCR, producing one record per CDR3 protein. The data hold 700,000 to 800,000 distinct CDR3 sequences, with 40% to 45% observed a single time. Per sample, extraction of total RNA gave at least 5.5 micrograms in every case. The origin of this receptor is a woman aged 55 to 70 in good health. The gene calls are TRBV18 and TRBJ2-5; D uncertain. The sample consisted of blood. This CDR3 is CASSPPSQETQYF. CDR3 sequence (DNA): TGTGCCAGCTCACCACCGAGCCAAGAGACCCAGTACTTC.